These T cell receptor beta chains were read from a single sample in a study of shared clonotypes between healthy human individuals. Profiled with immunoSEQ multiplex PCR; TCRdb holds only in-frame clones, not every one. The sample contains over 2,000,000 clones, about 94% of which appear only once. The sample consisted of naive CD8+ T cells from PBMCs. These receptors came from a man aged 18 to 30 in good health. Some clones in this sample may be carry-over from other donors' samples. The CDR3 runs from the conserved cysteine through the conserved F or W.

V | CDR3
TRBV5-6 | CASSPWGGNQPQHF
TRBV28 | CARKGNSYEQYF
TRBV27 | CASSPDRGPDNEQFF
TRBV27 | CASSAGQGATGELFF
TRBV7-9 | CASSLVARPPELFF
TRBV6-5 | CASSATGNSYNEQFF
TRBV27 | CASRGPGELFF
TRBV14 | CASSQGSSPRWSTDTQYF
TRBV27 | CASSSTPGEQYF
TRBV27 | CASSLQLAGVYNEQFF
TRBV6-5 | CASTPGQGSYGYTF
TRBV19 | CASSIGLAGNTGELFF
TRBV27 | CASSSGTSGSWVDEQYF
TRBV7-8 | CASSPSGRGWAYEQYF
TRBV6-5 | CASSSGTYDQETQYF
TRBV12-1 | CASSFGASLQYNEQFF
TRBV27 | CASSTRVLAGFGTGELFF
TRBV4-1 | CASSHSQVPTNTGELFF